Listed below are T cell receptor beta chains from one sample, sequenced in a study of shared clonotypes between healthy human individuals. Sequenced by immunoSEQ multiplex PCR; TCRdb stores in-frame clones only, minus some. The sample records over a million clones, around 97% being singletons. The sample was naive CD4+ T cells sorted from blood. These receptors came from a man younger than 40 in good health. Both conserved end residues are part of each CDR3. The order of the fields is CDR3 length, clone size, D gene, J gene, V gene, CDR3 protein, CDR3 DNA. A D gene is named only where the DNA matches it firmly. Rows may omit the clone size; those that give it use once, few, many or a size class.

length: 16; size: NA; D: NA; J: TRBJ1-3; V: TRBV7-2; CDR3: CASSPGPTRTFGTIYF; DNA: TGTGCCAGCAGCCCCGGCCCGACAAGGACCTTTGGGACCATATATTTT
length: 16; size: NA; D: TRBD1; J: TRBJ1-1; V: TRBV9; CDR3: CASSPIIGQGNTEAFF; DNA: TGTGCCAGCAGCCCAATCATAGGACAGGGGAACACTGAAGCTTTCTTT
length: 14; size: once; D: TRBD2; J: TRBJ2-5; V: TRBV9; CDR3: CASSPGGLQETQYF; DNA: TGTGCCAGCAGCCCGGGAGGGCTTCAAGAGACCCAGTACTTC
length: 14; size: NA; D: NA; J: TRBJ1-2; V: TRBV6-5; CDR3: CASKVASAGYGYTF; DNA: TGTGCCAGCAAGGTGGCCTCGGCGGGCTATGGCTACACCTTC
length: 16; size: once; D: TRBD2; J: TRBJ2-7; V: TRBV27; CDR3: CASSLRLADLTYEQYF; DNA: TGTGCCAGCAGTTTAAGGCTAGCGGATTTAACCTACGAGCAGTACTTC
length: 14; size: NA; D: NA; J: TRBJ2-1; V: TRBV7-3; CDR3: CASSPGGGDDEQFF; DNA: TGTGCCAGCAGCCCAGGAGGCGGGGACGATGAGCAGTTCTTC
length: 15; size: NA; D: TRBD1; J: TRBJ2-7; V: TRBV28; CDR3: CASTGSGQGAYEQYF; DNA: TGTGCCAGCACTGGATCGGGACAGGGGGCCTACGAGCAGTACTTC
length: 14; size: NA; D: NA; J: TRBJ2-7; V: TRBV11-2; CDR3: CASSPDGTRYEQYF; DNA: TGTGCCAGCAGCCCAGACGGGACTCGGTACGAGCAGTACTTC
length: 12; size: NA; D: NA; J: TRBJ2-7; V: TRBV27; CDR3: CASSHYGGEQYF; DNA: TGTGCCAGCAGTCACTACGGGGGCGAGCAGTACTTC
length: 14; size: NA; D: NA; J: TRBJ2-7; V: TRBV5-4; CDR3: CASSFQGRSYEQYF; DNA: TGTGCCAGCAGCTTTCAAGGCAGATCCTACGAGCAGTACTTC
length: 15; size: NA; D: NA; J: TRBJ2-7; V: TRBV28; CDR3: CASSSGGREKYEQYF; DNA: TGTGCCAGCAGTTCCGGTGGACGGGAGAAGTACGAGCAGTACTTC
length: 17; size: NA; D: TRBD2; J: TRBJ2-1; V: TRBV5-8; CDR3: CASSPPSGRELSNEQFF; DNA: TGTGCCAGCAGCCCCCCCTCAGGGCGGGAGTTATCCAATGAGCAGTTCTTC
length: 15; size: few; D: TRBD1; J: TRBJ1-5; V: TRBV18; CDR3: CASSPGQGAIQPQHF; DNA: TGTGCCAGCTCACCAGGACAGGGGGCGATTCAGCCCCAGCATTTT
length: 15; size: NA; D: NA; J: TRBJ2-2; V: TRBV5-4; CDR3: CASSSSRRDTGELFF; DNA: TGTGCCAGCAGCTCCAGTCGACGGGACACCGGGGAGCTGTTTTTT
length: 11; size: NA; D: NA; J: TRBJ1-2; V: TRBV29-1; CDR3: CSIRDMNGYTF; DNA: TGCAGCATCCGGGACATGAACGGCTACACCTTC
length: 15; size: NA; D: NA; J: TRBJ2-2; V: TRBV7-7; CDR3: CASSAGRGSTGELFF; DNA: TGTGCCAGCAGCGCAGGGAGAGGGTCCACCGGGGAGCTGTTTTTT
length: 16; size: NA; D: NA; J: TRBJ2-3; V: TRBV15; CDR3: CATSRDKGLGTDTQYF; DNA: TGTGCCACCAGCAGAGATAAGGGTCTTGGCACAGATACGCAGTATTTT
length: 13; size: NA; D: NA; J: TRBJ2-7; V: TRBV11-3; CDR3: CASSLAVNGEQYF; DNA: TGTGCCAGCAGCTTAGCAGTGAATGGCGAGCAGTACTTC
length: 18; size: NA; D: TRBD2; J: TRBJ2-7; V: TRBV18; CDR3: CASSPGTSGLVGVHEQYF; DNA: TGTGCCAGCTCTCCCGGGACTAGCGGGTTAGTGGGGGTCCACGAGCAGTACTTC
length: 12; size: few; D: NA; J: TRBJ2-1; V: TRBV11-3; CDR3: CASSGQGDEQFF; DNA: TGTGCCAGCAGTGGACAAGGCGATGAGCAGTTCTTC
length: 14; size: NA; D: TRBD2; J: TRBJ2-7; V: TRBV13; CDR3: CASTRTREAYEQYF; DNA: TGTGCCAGCACCAGGACTCGGGAGGCCTACGAGCAGTACTTC
length: 12; size: NA; D: NA; J: TRBJ1-5; V: TRBV27; CDR3: CASSLPNQPQHF; DNA: TGTGCCAGCAGTTTGCCCAATCAGCCCCAGCATTTT
length: 16; size: NA; D: TRBD2; J: TRBJ2-1; V: TRBV7-3; CDR3: CASSTPTSHFTGEQFF; DNA: TGTGCCAGCAGCACCCCGACTAGCCACTTTACGGGTGAGCAGTTCTTC
length: 15; size: NA; D: NA; J: TRBJ1-4; V: TRBV6-5; CDR3: CASSYRQLINEKLFF; DNA: TGTGCCAGCAGTTACAGACAGCTGATTAATGAAAAACTGTTTTTT
length: 15; size: NA; D: NA; J: TRBJ2-7; V: TRBV27; CDR3: CASSPLGQGGNEQYF; DNA: TGTGCCAGCAGTCCCCTGGGGCAGGGGGGCAACGAGCAGTACTTC
length: 15; size: NA; D: NA; J: TRBJ2-6; V: TRBV5-1; CDR3: CASSHSNSGANVLTF; DNA: TGCGCCAGCAGCCACTCAAACTCTGGGGCCAACGTCCTGACTTTC
length: 15; size: few; D: NA; J: TRBJ1-2; V: TRBV5-1; CDR3: CASSLAGLLSYGYTF; DNA: TGCGCCAGCAGCTTGGCCGGCCTACTATCCTATGGCTACACCTTC
length: 16; size: NA; D: NA; J: TRBJ2-7; V: TRBV2; CDR3: CASSERGLAKYYEQYF; DNA: TGTGCCAGCAGTGAACGTGGGCTAGCAAAGTACTACGAGCAGTACTTC
length: 19; size: NA; D: TRBD2; J: TRBJ2-2; V: TRBV9; CDR3: CASSQTGTSGTRNTGELFF; DNA: TGTGCCAGCAGCCAAACCGGGACTAGCGGGACTCGGAACACCGGGGAGCTGTTTTTT
length: 13; size: NA; D: TRBD2; J: TRBJ2-7; V: TRBV5-4; CDR3: CASRASGSYEQYF; DNA: TGTGCCAGCAGGGCTAGCGGGAGCTACGAGCAGTACTTC
length: 14; size: NA; D: NA; J: TRBJ1-1; V: TRBV27; CDR3: CASSLQGSNTEAFF; DNA: TGTGCCAGCAGTTTACAGGGTTCGAACACTGAAGCTTTCTTT
length: 16; size: NA; D: TRBD2; J: TRBJ2-7; V: TRBV6-1; CDR3: CASSDARRGGSYEQYF; DNA: TGTGCCAGCAGTGACGCGCGACGGGGCGGGAGCTACGAGCAGTACTTC
length: 13; size: NA; D: NA; J: TRBJ2-7; V: TRBV27; CDR3: CASSSHRAYEQYF; DNA: TGTGCCAGCAGTTCGCACAGGGCTTACGAGCAGTACTTC
length: 16; size: NA; D: NA; J: TRBJ2-2; V: TRBV9; CDR3: CASSVAVTGGNRELFF; DNA: TGTGCCAGCAGCGTAGCTGTAACCGGCGGAAACAGAGAGCTGTTTTTT
length: 15; size: NA; D: NA; J: TRBJ1-1; V: TRBV11-2; CDR3: CASSLAFRKNTEAFF; DNA: TGTGCCAGCAGCTTAGCGTTTAGGAAGAACACTGAAGCTTTCTTT
length: 13; size: NA; D: TRBD1; J: TRBJ2-7; V: TRBV6-1; CDR3: CASLRQGSYEQYF; DNA: TGTGCCAGCCTTAGACAGGGGAGCTACGAGCAGTACTTC
length: 14; size: NA; D: NA; J: TRBJ2-3; V: TRBV5-5; CDR3: CASSLGDSTDTQYF; DNA: TGTGCCAGCAGCTTGGGTGACAGCACAGATACGCAGTATTTT
length: 14; size: NA; D: NA; J: TRBJ1-1; V: TRBV25-1; CDR3: CASSRIGGNTEAFF; DNA: TGTGCCAGCAGTCGAATCGGAGGGAACACTGAAGCTTTCTTT
length: 14; size: NA; D: TRBD1; J: TRBJ2-7; V: TRBV2; CDR3: CASTSRGHSYEQYF; DNA: TGTGCCAGCACCTCCAGGGGGCACTCCTACGAGCAGTACTTC
length: 13; size: NA; D: NA; J: TRBJ2-2; V: TRBV19; CDR3: CASRSANTGELFF; DNA: TGTGCCAGTAGGTCGGCGAACACCGGGGAGCTGTTTTTT
length: 12; size: NA; D: NA; J: TRBJ2-7; V: TRBV10-3; CDR3: CATSDSAYEQYF; DNA: TGTGCCACCTCGGACTCGGCTTACGAGCAGTACTTC
length: 14; size: NA; D: TRBD1; J: TRBJ2-7; V: TRBV7-9; CDR3: CASSLFGTEDEQYF; DNA: TGTGCCAGCAGCTTATTCGGGACAGAGGACGAGCAGTACTTC
length: 15; size: NA; D: NA; J: TRBJ2-7; V: TRBV18; CDR3: CASAKHTGTLDEQYF; DNA: TGTGCCAGCGCGAAGCATACCGGGACGCTCGACGAGCAGTACTTC
length: 14; size: NA; D: NA; J: TRBJ2-7; V: TRBV7-6; CDR3: CASSLDWRSAEQYF; DNA: TGTGCCAGCAGCTTAGATTGGAGGTCTGCCGAGCAGTACTTC
length: 14; size: NA; D: NA; J: TRBJ2-5; V: TRBV5-1; CDR3: CASSLQAVQETQYF; DNA: TGCGCCAGCAGCTTGCAGGCTGTCCAAGAGACCCAGTACTTC